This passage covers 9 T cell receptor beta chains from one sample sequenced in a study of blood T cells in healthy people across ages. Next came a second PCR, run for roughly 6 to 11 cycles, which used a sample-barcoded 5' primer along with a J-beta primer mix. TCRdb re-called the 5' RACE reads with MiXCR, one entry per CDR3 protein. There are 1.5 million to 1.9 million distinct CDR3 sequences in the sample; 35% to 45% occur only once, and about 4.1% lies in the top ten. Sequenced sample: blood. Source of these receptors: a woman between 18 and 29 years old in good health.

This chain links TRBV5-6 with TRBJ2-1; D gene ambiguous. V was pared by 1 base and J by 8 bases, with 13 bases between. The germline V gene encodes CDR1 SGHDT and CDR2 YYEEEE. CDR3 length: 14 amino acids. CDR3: CASSLSSGYDEQFF. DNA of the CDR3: TGTGCCAGCAGCTTGTCATCCGGGTATGATGAGCAGTTCTTC.

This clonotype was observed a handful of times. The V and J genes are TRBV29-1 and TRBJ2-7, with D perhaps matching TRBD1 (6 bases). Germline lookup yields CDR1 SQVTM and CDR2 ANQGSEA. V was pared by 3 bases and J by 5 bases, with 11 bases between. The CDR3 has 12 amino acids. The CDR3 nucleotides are TGCAGCGTTGAGGACAGATCCAACGAGCAGTACTTC. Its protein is CSVEDRSNEQYF.

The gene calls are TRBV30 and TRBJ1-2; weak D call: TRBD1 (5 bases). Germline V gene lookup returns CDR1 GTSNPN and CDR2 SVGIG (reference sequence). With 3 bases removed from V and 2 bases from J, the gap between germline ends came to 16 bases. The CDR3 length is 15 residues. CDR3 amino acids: CAWSLQGRRNYGYTF. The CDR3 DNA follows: TGTGCCTGGAGCCTCCAGGGCCGGAGAAACTATGGCTACACCTTC.

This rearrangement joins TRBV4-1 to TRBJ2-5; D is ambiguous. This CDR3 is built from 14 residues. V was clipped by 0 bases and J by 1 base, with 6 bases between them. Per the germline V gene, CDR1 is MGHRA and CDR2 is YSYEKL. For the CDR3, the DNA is TGCGCCAGCAGCCAAGAGAGATTCCAAGAGACCCAGTACTTC. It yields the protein CASSQERFQETQYF.

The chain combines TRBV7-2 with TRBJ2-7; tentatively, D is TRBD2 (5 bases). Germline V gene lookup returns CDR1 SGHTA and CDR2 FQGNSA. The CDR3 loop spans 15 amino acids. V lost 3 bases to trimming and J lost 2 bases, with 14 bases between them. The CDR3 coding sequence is TGTGCCAGCAGCTTGCGAGTAGCGAGGACCTACGAGCAGTACTTC. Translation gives CASSLRVARTYEQYF.

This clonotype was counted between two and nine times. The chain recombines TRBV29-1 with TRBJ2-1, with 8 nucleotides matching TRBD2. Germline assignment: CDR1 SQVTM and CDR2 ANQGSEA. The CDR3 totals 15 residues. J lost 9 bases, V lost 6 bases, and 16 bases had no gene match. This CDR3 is CSVFTGTRISGEQFF. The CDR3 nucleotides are TGCAGCGTCTTTACCGGGACTAGAATTAGCGGTGAGCAGTTCTTC.

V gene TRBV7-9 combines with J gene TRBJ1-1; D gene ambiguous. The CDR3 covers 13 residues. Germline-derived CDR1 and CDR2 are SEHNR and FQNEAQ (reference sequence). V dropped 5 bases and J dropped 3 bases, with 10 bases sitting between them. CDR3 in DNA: TGTGCCAGCAGCGCTTCAAGGGACACTGAAGCTTTCTTT. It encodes CASSASRDTEAFF. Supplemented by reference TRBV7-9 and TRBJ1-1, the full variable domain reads DTGVSQNPRHKITKRGQNVTFRCDPISEHNRLYWYRQTLGQGPEFLTYFQNEAQLEKSRLLSDRFSAERPKGSFSTLEIQRTEQGDSAMYLCASSASRDTEAFFGQGTRLTVV.

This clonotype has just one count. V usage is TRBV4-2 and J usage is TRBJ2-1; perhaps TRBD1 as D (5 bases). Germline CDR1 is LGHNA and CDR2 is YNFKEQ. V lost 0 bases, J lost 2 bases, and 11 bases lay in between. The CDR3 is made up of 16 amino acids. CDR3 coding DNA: TGTGCCAGCAGCCAAGAGGTGGGGCAAGCCTACAATGAGCAGTTCTTC. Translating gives CASSQEVGQAYNEQFF.

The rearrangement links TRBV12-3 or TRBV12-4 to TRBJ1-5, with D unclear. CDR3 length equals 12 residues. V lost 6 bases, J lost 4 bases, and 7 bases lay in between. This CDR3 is CASSPENQPQHF. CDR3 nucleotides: TGTGCCAGCAGCCCTGAAAATCAGCCCCAGCATTTT.